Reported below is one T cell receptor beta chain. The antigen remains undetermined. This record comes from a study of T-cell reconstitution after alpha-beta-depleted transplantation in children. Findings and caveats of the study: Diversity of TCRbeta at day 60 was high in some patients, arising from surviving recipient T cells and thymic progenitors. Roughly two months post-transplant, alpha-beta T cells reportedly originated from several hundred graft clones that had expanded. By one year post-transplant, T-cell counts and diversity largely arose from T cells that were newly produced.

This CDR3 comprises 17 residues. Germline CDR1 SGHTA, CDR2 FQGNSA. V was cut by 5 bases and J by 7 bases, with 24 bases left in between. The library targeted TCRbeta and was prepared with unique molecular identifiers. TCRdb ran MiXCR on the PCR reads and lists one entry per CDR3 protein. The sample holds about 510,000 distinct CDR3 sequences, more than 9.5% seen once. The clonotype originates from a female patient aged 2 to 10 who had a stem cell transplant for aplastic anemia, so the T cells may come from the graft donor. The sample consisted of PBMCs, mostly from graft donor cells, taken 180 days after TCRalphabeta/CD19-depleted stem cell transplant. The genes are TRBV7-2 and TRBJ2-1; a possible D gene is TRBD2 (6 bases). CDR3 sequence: CASSPREQIITLNEQFF. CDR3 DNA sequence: TGTGCCAGCAGCCCCCGGGAGCAAATTATTACCTTGAATGAGCAGTTCTTC.